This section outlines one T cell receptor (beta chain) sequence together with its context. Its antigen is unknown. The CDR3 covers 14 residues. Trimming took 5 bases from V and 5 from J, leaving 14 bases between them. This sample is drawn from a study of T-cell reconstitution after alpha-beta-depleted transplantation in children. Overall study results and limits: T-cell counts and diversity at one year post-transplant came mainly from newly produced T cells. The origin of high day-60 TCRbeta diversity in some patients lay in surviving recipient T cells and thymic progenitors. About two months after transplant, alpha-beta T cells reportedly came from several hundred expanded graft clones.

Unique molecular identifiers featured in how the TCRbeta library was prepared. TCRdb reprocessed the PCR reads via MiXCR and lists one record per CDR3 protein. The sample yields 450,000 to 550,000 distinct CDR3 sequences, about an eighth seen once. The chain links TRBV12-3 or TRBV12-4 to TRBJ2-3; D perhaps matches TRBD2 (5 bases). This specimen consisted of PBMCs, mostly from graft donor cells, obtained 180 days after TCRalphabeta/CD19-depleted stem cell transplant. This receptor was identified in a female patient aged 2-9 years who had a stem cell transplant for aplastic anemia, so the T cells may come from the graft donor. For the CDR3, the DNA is TGTGCCAGCAGTGCCGGGATAGAGGGAGATACGCAGTATTTT. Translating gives CASSAGIEGDTQYF.